This T cell receptor beta chain was sequenced for a study of T cells after yellow fever vaccination. Researchers made TCR cDNA using 5'RACE template switching, and this step added a universal primer site and UMIs. TCRdb re-derived calls from the 5' RACE reads in MiXCR, one entry per CDR3 protein. The sample records 45,000 to 65,000 distinct CDR3 sequences, more than 6.5% being singletons. This specimen consisted of CD8+ T cells not binding an NS4B(214-222) dextramer, sorted from PBMCs, obtained approximately 47 days after the first yellow fever vaccination. The origin of this receptor is a man aged 18 to 29 who received the YFV17D yellow fever vaccine.

The CDR3 DNA is TGTGCCAGCAGCTTAATTCTTGGGCAGAATCTCCGTGGCTACACCTTC. It specifies CASSLILGQNLRGYTF. The chain joins TRBV7-3 to TRBJ1-2, with unresolved D. The CDR3 extends over 16 amino acids. V was trimmed by 1 base and J by 7 bases, leaving 19 bases between them. CDR1 and CDR2 from the germline V gene are SGHTA and FQGTGA.